This T cell receptor (beta chain) originates from a study of regulatory T cells in long-lasting Graves disease. Study summary: Antithyroid drug exposure in newly diagnosed Graves' patients had lasted under 3 months. Study observations and caveats: Newly diagnosed Graves' patients had higher TCR diversity than persistent ones. Analysis covered peripheral blood alone, not thyroid tissue.

The germline V gene encodes CDR1 MNHEY and CDR2 SMNVEV (reference sequence). This CDR3 comprises 18 residues. Trimming pared 4 bases from V and 4 bases from J, leaving 22 bases between. In building TCR beta libraries, iRepertoire HTBI primers were used together with Arm-PCR of CDR3 regions. TCRdb re-analysed the multiplex PCR reads in MiXCR, keeping a single row per CDR3 protein. Of some 500,000 distinct CDR3 sequences in the sample, around an eighth were seen once. Time point given: newly diagnosed GD, antithyroid drugs for less than 3 months. From RNA extracted from PBMCs, the TCR library was made. Patients of an endocrinology department in Xi'an, China, were included. This clonotype occurred a few times. No antigen is known for it. This sample was also put to use in a study of T cells in Graves' hyperthyroidism and ophthalmopathy.

Here the sequenced sample was peripheral blood mononuclear cells (PBMCs), taken at new diagnosis, from a patient treated with antithyroid drugs. This TCR was recovered from a young man with Graves disease. The V gene is TRBV27, the J gene TRBJ2-2; possibly TRBD1 or TRBD2 for D (7 bases each). CDR3 bases: TGTGCCAGCAGTTCGGACACAGGGGCGGCGGGGGCCACCGGGGAGCTGTTTTTT. Translation gives CASSSDTGAAGATGELFF.